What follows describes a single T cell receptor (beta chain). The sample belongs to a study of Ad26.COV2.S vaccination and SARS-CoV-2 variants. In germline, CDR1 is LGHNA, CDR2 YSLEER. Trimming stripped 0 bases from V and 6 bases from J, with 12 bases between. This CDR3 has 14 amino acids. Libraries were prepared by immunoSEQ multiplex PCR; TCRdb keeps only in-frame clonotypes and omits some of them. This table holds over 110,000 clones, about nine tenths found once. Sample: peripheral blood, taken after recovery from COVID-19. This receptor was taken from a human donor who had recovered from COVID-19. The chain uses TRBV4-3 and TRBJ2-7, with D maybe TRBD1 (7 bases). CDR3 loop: CASSQDRGRGEQYF. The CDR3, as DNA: TGCGCCAGCAGCCAAGATAGGGGGCGGGGCGAGCAGTACTTC.